The 14 T cell receptor beta chains below come from one sample, sequenced in a study of blood T cell repertoires in COVID-19. Some clones are missing from TCRdb's copy, which holds only in-frame ones; the method was immunoSEQ multiplex PCR. There are 150,000 to 200,000 clones in the sample; about 90% occur only once, and about 1.2% lies in the top ten. Material for sequencing was PBMCs or T cells enriched from blood (not recorded which). All receptors come from a human donor with acute COVID-19. The donor label of this sample is uncertain.

V and J are TRBV7-8 and TRBJ2-2; D is possibly TRBD2 (5 bases). The CDR3 contains 17 residues. The V and J ends lost 5 bases and 4 bases respectively, with 20 bases between them. Germline V gene lookup returns CDR1 SGHVS and CDR2 FQNEAQ. DNA for the CDR3: TGTGCCAGCAGCCGGGAAAGCGGACTTCTGCCCACCGGGGAGCTGTTTTTT. This encodes CASSRESGLLPTGELFF.

The genes are TRBV7-9 and TRBJ1-3, with a tentative D call TRBD1 (5 bases). The CDR3 has 14 amino acids. Trimming removed 4 bases at V and 4 bases at J, with 11 bases between. Germline V gene lookup returns CDR1 SEHNR and CDR2 FQNEAQ (reference sequence). CDR3: CASSSPGGGNTIYF. CDR3 sequence (DNA): TGTGCCAGCAGCTCACCGGGGGGGGGAAACACCATATATTTT.

In this sample, this clone turned up a few times. This chain connects TRBV6-5 to TRBJ1-5; D possibly corresponds to TRBD1 (6 bases). CDR1 MNHEY and CDR2 SVGAGI come from the germline V gene. The CDR3 totals 13 residues. Trimming removed 5 bases from V and 7 bases from J, with 12 bases in between. The CDR3 coding sequence is TGTGCCAGCAGTCTTCAGGGGAACCAGCCCCAGCATTTT. Amino acid sequence: CASSLQGNQPQHF.

V usage is TRBV18 and J usage is TRBJ1-2, with D maybe TRBD1 (5 bases). CDR1 is KGHSH, CDR2 LQKENI, per germline. The V and J ends lost 3 bases and 2 bases respectively, with 13 bases between them. The CDR3 totals 15 residues. CDR3 sequence reads: CASSPTGVGNYGYTF. In DNA form, the CDR3 reads TGTGCCAGCTCACCCACAGGAGTGGGGAACTATGGCTACACCTTC.

This clone came up once. The chain is built from TRBV9 and TRBJ1-5, with 9 nucleotides matching TRBD1. V lost 3 bases and J lost 2; bases outside the gene matches: 0. Germline lookup yields CDR1 SGDLS and CDR2 YYNGEE. This CDR3 has 14 amino acids. The CDR3 spells CASSGDRGNQPQHF. DNA for the CDR3: TGTGCCAGCAGCGGGGACAGGGGCAATCAGCCCCAGCATTTT.

The J gene is TRBJ2-2, the V gene TRBV30; 12 positions agree with TRBD1. This CDR3 comprises 15 residues. Per the germline V gene, CDR1 is GTSNPN and CDR2 is SVGIG (reference sequence). V lost 6 bases and J lost 5; bases outside the gene matches: 7. This CDR3 reads CACSRGQGATGELFF. DNA of the CDR3: TGTGCCTGCTCCAGGGGACAGGGGGCAACCGGGGAGCTGTTTTTT. The full variable domain, in which reference TRBV30 and TRBJ2-2 provide the parts outside the CDR3, is SQTIHQWPATLVQPVGSPLSLECTVEGTSNPNLYWYRQAAGRGLQLLFYSVGIGQISSEVPQNLSASRPQDRQFILSSKKLLLSDSGFYLCACSRGQGATGELFFGEGSRLTVL.

This chain links TRBV7-2 with TRBJ2-1, with 7 bases fitting TRBD2. Looked up from germline, CDR1 is SGHTA and CDR2 is FQGNSA. J gave up 8 bases and V 5 bases, and 12 bases lay outside the gene matches. The CDR3 is 15 amino acids. The DNA of the CDR3 is TGTGCCAGCAGCCTCCTCCCGGGAGGTGGGGATGAGCAGTTCTTC. It is translated as CASSLLPGGGDEQFF.

This chain joins TRBV2 and TRBJ1-2; D is unclear. V lost 6 bases and J 5 bases, leaving 19 bases between the germline ends. Germline V gives CDR1 SNHLY, CDR2 FYNNEI. The CDR3 covers 15 residues. CDR3 protein: CASSAIEGSGYGYTF. CDR3 nucleotides: TGTGCCAGCAGCGCCATTGAGGGTTCGGGTTATGGCTACACCTTC.

This chain connects TRBV10-1 to TRBJ1-1; TRBD1 matches at 10 bases. The CDR3 is 18 residues long. Trimming cost V 6 bases and J 7 bases; bases outside gene matches: 20. From germline, CDR1 is WNHNN and CDR2 SYGVQD (reference sequence). CDR3: CASRFSRGDRGPVFEAFF. CDR3 DNA: TGCGCCAGCAGGTTTAGTAGGGGTGACAGGGGGCCGGTGTTTGAAGCTTTCTTT.

This clone showed up just a few times. The rearrangement uses TRBV24-1 and TRBJ1-5, with 9 bases lining up with TRBD1. The length of the CDR3 is 14 residues. Germline CDR1 reads KGHDR; CDR2 reads SFDVKD. V dropped 4 bases and J dropped 6; count of bases not matched to a gene: 3. In DNA form, the CDR3 reads TGTGCCACCAGTGAAGTGGGACAGGGTCAGCCCCAGCATTTT. Protein: CATSEVGQGQPQHF.

The chain joins TRBV19 to TRBJ2-5; the match to TRBD2 covers 12 bases. Trimming cost V 3 bases and J 1 base; bases outside gene matches: 3. From germline, CDR1 is LNHDA and CDR2 SQIVND (reference sequence). The CDR3 loop spans 16 amino acids. CDR3 DNA sequence: TGTGCCAGTAGTATCACTAGCGGGGGGTTCCAAGAGACCCAGTACTTC. Protein sequence: CASSITSGGFQETQYF.

The V and J genes are TRBV27 and TRBJ2-2; TRBD2 matches at 16 bases. The CDR3 contains 17 residues. Germline lookup yields CDR1 MNHEY and CDR2 SMNVEV (reference sequence). The trim removed 4 bases at V and 5 bases at J, leaving 4 bases unmatched. The CDR3 region is CASSSGTSGGVTGELFF. The CDR3 DNA sequence: TGTGCCAGCAGTTCAGGGACTAGCGGGGGGGTAACCGGGGAGCTGTTTTTT.

The CDR3 region has the DNA TGTGCCAGCAGCTTAGACAGGGGAAGTAGCGGTGAAAAACTGTTTTTT. Its translation is CASSLDRGSSGEKLFF. The genes are TRBV7-2 and TRBJ1-4; the match to TRBD1 covers 7 bases. This CDR3 has 16 amino acids. The germline gives CDR1 SGHTA, CDR2 FQGNSA. V dropped 1 base and J dropped 7; count of bases not matched to a gene: 9.

The V gene is TRBV11-2, the J gene TRBJ1-5, with D unresolved. Trimming removed 1 base from V and 7 bases from J, with 8 bases in between. CDR1 SGHAT and CDR2 FQNNGV come from the germline V gene. This CDR3 spans 13 amino acids. CDR3 residues: CASSLGPQQPQHF. CDR3 DNA: TGTGCCAGCAGCTTAGGGCCCCAACAGCCCCAGCATTTT.